The 8 T cell receptor beta chains listed next were all sequenced from one sample in a study of blood T cell repertoires in COVID-19. The data were produced by immunoSEQ multiplex PCR, yet TCRdb's version contains in-frame clones alone and is incomplete. The sample carries about 230,000 clones, roughly four fifths recorded once. Sequences were obtained from PBMCs or T cells enriched from blood (not recorded which). These receptors were collected from a man between 60 and 75 years old who had recovered from COVID-19.

The rearrangement joins TRBV12-3 or TRBV12-4 to TRBJ2-5; D perhaps matches TRBD2 (5 bases). The CDR3 has 12 amino acids. V lost 6 bases to trimming and J lost 2 bases, with 7 bases between them. CDR3 sequence (DNA): TGTGCCAGCAGGGAGCGGCAAGAGACCCAGTACTTC. Translation: CASRERQETQYF.

The table lists this clone with a few counts. The rearrangement uses TRBV2 and TRBJ1-1; D ambiguous. The CDR3 covers 13 residues. Germline assignment: CDR1 SNHLY and CDR2 FYNNEI. Trimming cost V 7 bases and J 1 base, with 10 bases left between them. The CDR3 loop is CASIEQTNTEAFF. CDR3 nucleotides: TGTGCCAGCATCGAACAGACGAACACTGAAGCTTTCTTT.

The chain joins TRBV6-5 to TRBJ1-4; D is uncertain. The V end was cut by 7 bases, the J end by 8 bases, with 11 bases between. Germline V gene lookup returns CDR1 MNHEY and CDR2 SVGAGI. CDR3 size: 12 residues. CDR3 coding DNA: TGTGCCAGCAACATACGTAGCGAAAAACTGTTTTTT. It is translated as CASNIRSEKLFF.

The chain couples TRBV6-6 to TRBJ1-4, with D possibly matching TRBD1 (6 bases). The CDR3 is 15 amino acids. Germline assignment: CDR1 MNHNY and CDR2 SVGAGI (reference sequence). Deletions cut 0 bases from V and 7 bases from J, with 12 bases between. The CDR3: CASSYSGGASEKLFF. The CDR3 coding sequence is TGTGCCAGCAGTTACTCTGGGGGGGCGAGTGAAAAACTGTTTTTT.

The gene calls are TRBV4-2 and TRBJ2-7, with D possibly being TRBD1 (6 bases). The length of the CDR3 is 16 residues. V gave up 1 base and J gave up 2 bases, with 15 bases separating them. The V gene's germline CDR1 is LGHNA and CDR2 YNFKEQ. CDR3 loop: CASSQAQTGNPYEQYF. The CDR3 DNA sequence: TGTGCCAGCAGCCAAGCCCAAACAGGGAACCCCTACGAGCAGTACTTC.

The chain employs TRBV7-9 and TRBJ2-3; 11 bases line up with TRBD2. This CDR3 contains 16 residues. V shed 5 bases, J shed 3 bases, and the junction held 7 bases outside the gene matches. Germline CDR1 SEHNR, CDR2 FQNEAQ (reference sequence). As DNA, the CDR3 is TGTGCCAGCAGCGCCCGACTAGCGGGGCGGACAGATACGCAGTATTTT. Amino acid sequence: CASSARLAGRTDTQYF.

This chain uses TRBV5-1 with TRBJ2-3; 9 nucleotides align to TRBD2. V gave up 2 bases and J gave up 4 bases; unmatched junction bases: 2. The CDR3 is 14 residues long. Germline CDR1 and CDR2: SGHRS and YFSETQ. The CDR3 DNA reads TGCGCCAGCAGCTTTAGCGGGGGCGCAGATACGCAGTATTTT. Protein sequence: CASSFSGGADTQYF.

The rearrangement links TRBV11-2 to TRBJ1-2; TRBD1 matches at 12 bases. This CDR3 region has 17 residues. The germline V gene has CDR1 SGHAT and CDR2 FQNNGV. V was clipped by 1 base and J by 6 bases; unmatched bases: 9. The CDR3 sequence: CASSLAGTGGVEDGYTF. CDR3 nucleotide sequence: TGTGCCAGCAGCTTAGCCGGGACAGGGGGCGTGGAGGATGGCTACACCTTC.